This T cell receptor (beta chain) was profiled in a study of cytotoxic CD8 clonotypes in ibrutinib-treated CLL. About the study: Around 10 relapsed/refractory, approximately 15 treatment-naive; approximately 18 IGHV unmutated. Sequenced samples delivered averages of 200,000 to 300,000 productive templates and 90,000 or so productive rearrangements. Study-level points and caveats: At progression, clonality fell back toward baseline after rising at ibrutinib response.

This clone was seen only a few times. The antigen is unknown. Method: immunoSEQ multiplex PCR; TCRdb's copy keeps in-frame clones and lacks some. The sample gives around 25,000 clones, roughly two thirds of which show up once; roughly half is in the top ten. The V end lost 1 base, the J end lost 0 bases, and 13 bases lay between the germline ends. Germline V CDR1 and CDR2: LNHDA, SQIVND (reference sequence). CDR3 length equals 17 residues. The chain carries TRBV19 and TRBJ1-5, with D tentatively TRBD1 (6 bases). This receptor was identified in a human donor with chronic lymphocytic leukemia. The specimen comprised PBMCs, sampled at disease progression, from a patient treated with ibrutinib. The CDR3 sequence: CASSIGEGGNSNQPQHF. CDR3 bases: TGTGCCAGTAGTATAGGCGAAGGGGGAAATAGCAATCAGCCCCAGCATTTT.